Following are 8 T cell receptor beta chains from one sample sequenced in a study of cytomegalovirus exposure and HLA in healthy donors. The data were produced by immunoSEQ multiplex PCR, yet TCRdb's version contains in-frame clones alone and is incomplete. The sample yields roughly 56,000 clones, roughly 94% seen once. Sequenced sample: PBMCs. Receptors originate from a man aged 18 to 29 in good health and CMV-seronegative.

Only one count was recorded for this clone. The rearrangement uses TRBV6-5 and TRBJ1-1; D is undetermined. Germline V gives CDR1 MNHEY, CDR2 SVGAGI. V was shortened by 5 bases and J by 0 bases, with 10 bases between the two germline ends. This CDR3 region has 14 residues. As DNA, the CDR3 is TGTGCCAGCAGTAACCAGGCTATGAACACTGAAGCTTTCTTT. As protein: CASSNQAMNTEAFF.

Here the CDR3 reads CASSQSANRVYNEQFF. The CDR3 nucleotides are TGCGCCAGCAGTCAATCGGCAAACAGGGTCTACAATGAGCAGTTCTTC. The chain carries TRBV23-1 and TRBJ2-1; D might be TRBD1 (6 bases). TRBV23-1 is annotated as an ORF whose role is uncertain. The CDR3 is 16 amino acids. The V end was cut by 0 bases, the J end by 3 bases, with 12 bases between.

The rearrangement links TRBV5-1 to TRBJ2-5; D is possibly TRBD1 (6 bases). Per the germline V gene, CDR1 is SGHRS and CDR2 is YFSETQ. V shed 3 bases and J shed 3 bases, with 18 bases lying between them. The CDR3 extends over 16 amino acids. Here the CDR3 reads CASSSTPGTLKETQYF. Here the CDR3 DNA reads TGCGCCAGCAGCTCCACCCCGGGGACATTAAAAGAGACCCAGTACTTC.

The rearrangement joins TRBV9 to TRBJ2-3, with D hard to call. Looked up from germline, CDR1 is SGDLS and CDR2 is YYNGEE. Trimming left V 0 bases short and J 6 bases short, with 8 bases between. The CDR3 runs 13 residues. CDR3 nucleotide sequence: TGTGCCAGCAGCGTAGGAGGAGAGGATACGCAGTATTTT. This sequence encodes CASSVGGEDTQYF.

The gene calls are TRBV11-2 and TRBJ2-7; 9 bases match TRBD1. Germline CDR1 reads SGHAT; CDR2 reads FQNNGV. There are 14 residues in the CDR3. V was pared by 5 bases and J by 5 bases, with 7 bases of the junction left unmatched. This CDR3 reads CASSRDRELNEQYF. The CDR3 region has the DNA TGTGCCAGCAGCCGGGACAGGGAATTAAACGAGCAGTACTTC.

This clone was picked up one time. The V and J genes are TRBV29-1 and TRBJ2-7, with 9 nucleotides matching TRBD1. This CDR3 is 14 amino acids long. CDR1 is SQVTM, CDR2 ANQGSEA, per germline. With V trimmed by 0 bases and J by 4 bases, 4 bases remained unmatched. The CDR3 is CSVEEKDRGYEQYF. CDR3 bases: TGCAGCGTTGAAGAAAAGGACAGGGGTTACGAGCAGTACTTC.

This chain uses TRBV28 with TRBJ2-3, with TRBD2 matching 8 bases. Germline CDR1 reads MDHEN; CDR2 reads SYDVKM. J was trimmed by 2 bases and V by 1 base; bases with no gene match: 11. This CDR3 contains 18 residues. CDR3 sequence (DNA): TGTGCCAGCAGTTTATCCCCGGGACTAGGGACCCTCACAGATACGCAGTATTTT. Amino acids: CASSLSPGLGTLTDTQYF.

The chain links TRBV7-9 to TRBJ2-3; 7 nucleotides align to TRBD2. The CDR3 is 19 residues long. Germline lookup yields CDR1 SEHNR and CDR2 FQNEAQ (reference sequence). V shed 1 base, J shed 0 bases, and the junction held 13 bases outside the gene matches. The CDR3 nucleotides read TGTGCCAGCAGCTTAGACGGGAGGCAGCAGGAGAGTAGCACAGATACGCAGTATTTT. This encodes CASSLDGRQQESSTDTQYF.